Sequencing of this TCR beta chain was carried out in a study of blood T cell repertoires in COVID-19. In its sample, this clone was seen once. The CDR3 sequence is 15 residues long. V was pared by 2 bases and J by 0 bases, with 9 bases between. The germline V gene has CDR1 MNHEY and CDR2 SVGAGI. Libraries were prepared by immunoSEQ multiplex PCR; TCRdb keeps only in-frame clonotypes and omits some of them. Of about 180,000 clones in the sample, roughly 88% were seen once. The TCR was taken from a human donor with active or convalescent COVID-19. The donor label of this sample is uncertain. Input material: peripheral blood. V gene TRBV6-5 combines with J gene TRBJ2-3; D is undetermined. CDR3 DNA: TGTGCCAGCAGTTACCTCGCCACTAGCACAGATACGCAGTATTTT. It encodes CASSYLATSTDTQYF.